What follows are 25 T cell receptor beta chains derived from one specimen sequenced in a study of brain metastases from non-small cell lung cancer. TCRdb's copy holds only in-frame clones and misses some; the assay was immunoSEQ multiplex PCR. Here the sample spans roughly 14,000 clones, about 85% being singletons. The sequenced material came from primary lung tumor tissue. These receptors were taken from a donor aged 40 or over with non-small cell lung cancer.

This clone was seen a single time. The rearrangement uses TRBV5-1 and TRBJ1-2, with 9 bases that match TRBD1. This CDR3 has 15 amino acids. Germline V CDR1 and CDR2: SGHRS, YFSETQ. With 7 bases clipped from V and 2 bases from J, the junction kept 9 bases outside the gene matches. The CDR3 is CASRPTGGENYGYTF. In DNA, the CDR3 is TGCGCCAGCCGTCCAACAGGGGGCGAGAACTATGGCTACACCTTC.

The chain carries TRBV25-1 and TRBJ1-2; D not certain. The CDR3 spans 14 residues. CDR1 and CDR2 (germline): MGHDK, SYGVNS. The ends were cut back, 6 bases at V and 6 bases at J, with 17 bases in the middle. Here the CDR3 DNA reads TGTGCCAGCAGCGGGAGCCGTTACGGGGATGGCTACACCTTC. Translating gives CASSGSRYGDGYTF.

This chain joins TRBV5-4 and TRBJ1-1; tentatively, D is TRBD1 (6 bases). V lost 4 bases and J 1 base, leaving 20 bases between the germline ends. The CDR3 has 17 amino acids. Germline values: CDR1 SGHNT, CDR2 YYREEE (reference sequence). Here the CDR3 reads CASSPAAGGPTNTEAFF. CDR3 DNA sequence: TGTGCCAGCAGCCCGGCGGCGGGGGGGCCTACGAACACTGAAGCTTTCTTT. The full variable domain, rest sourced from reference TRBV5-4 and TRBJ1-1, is ETGVTQSPTHLIKTRGQQVTLRCSSQSGHNTVSWYQQALGQGPQFIFQYYREEENGRGNFPPRFSGLQFPNYSSELNVNALELDDSALYLCASSPAAGGPTNTEAFFGQGTRLTVV.

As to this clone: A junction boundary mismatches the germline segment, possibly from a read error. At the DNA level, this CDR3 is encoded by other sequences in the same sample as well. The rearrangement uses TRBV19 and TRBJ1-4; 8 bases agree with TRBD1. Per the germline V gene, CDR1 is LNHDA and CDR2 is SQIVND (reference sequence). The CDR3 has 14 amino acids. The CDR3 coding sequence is TGTGCTAGTAGTACTCGACAGGGGAATGAAAAACTGTTTTTT. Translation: CASSTRQGNEKLFF. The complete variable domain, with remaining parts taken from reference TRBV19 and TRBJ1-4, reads DGGITQSPKYLFRKEGQNVTLSCEQNLNHDAMYWYRQDPGQGLRLIYYSQIVNDFQKGDIAEGYSVSREKKESFPLTVTSAQKNPTAFYLCASSTRQGNEKLFFGSGTQLSVL.

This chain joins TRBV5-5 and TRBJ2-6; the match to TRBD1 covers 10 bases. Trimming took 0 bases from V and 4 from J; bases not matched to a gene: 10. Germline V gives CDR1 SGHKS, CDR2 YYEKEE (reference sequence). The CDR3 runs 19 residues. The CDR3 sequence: CASSLAGGQGNLGANVLTF. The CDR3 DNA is TGTGCCAGCAGCTTGGCCGGGGGACAGGGGAATCTGGGGGCCAACGTCCTGACTTTC.

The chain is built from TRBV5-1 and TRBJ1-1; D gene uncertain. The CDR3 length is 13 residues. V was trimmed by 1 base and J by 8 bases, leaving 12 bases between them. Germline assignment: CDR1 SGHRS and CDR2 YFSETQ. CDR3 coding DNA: TGCGCCAGCAGCTTGAGGCAGCGGGAAGAAGCTTTCTTT. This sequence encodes CASSLRQREEAFF.

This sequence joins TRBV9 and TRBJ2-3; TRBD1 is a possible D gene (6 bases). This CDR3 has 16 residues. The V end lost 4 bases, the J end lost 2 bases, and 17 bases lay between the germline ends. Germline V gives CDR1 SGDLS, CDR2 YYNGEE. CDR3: CASSFNRQDHTDTQYF. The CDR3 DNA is TGTGCCAGCAGCTTCAACCGACAGGACCACACAGATACGCAGTATTTT.

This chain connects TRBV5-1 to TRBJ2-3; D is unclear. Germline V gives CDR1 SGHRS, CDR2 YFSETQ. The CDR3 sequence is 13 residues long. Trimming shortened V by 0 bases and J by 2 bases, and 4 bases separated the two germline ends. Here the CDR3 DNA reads TGCGCCAGCAGCTTGGACTTCACAGATACGCAGTATTTT. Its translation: CASSLDFTDTQYF.

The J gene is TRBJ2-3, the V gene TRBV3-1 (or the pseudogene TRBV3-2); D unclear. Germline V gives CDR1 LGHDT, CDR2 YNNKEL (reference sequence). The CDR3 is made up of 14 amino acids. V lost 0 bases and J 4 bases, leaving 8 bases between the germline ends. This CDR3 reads CASSQDKIADTQYF. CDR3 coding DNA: TGTGCCAGCAGCCAAGACAAGATTGCAGATACGCAGTATTTT.

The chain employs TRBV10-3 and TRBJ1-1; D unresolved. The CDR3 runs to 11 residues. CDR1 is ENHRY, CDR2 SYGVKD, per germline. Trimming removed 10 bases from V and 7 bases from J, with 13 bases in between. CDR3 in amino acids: CATSDILEAFF. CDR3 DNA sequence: TGTGCCACTTCCGACATTCTTGAAGCTTTCTTT.

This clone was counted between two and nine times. The CDR3 here is CASSAGGGQPQHF. The CDR3 DNA reads as TGTGCCAGCAGCGCAGGGGGTGGGCAGCCCCAGCATTTT. V and J are TRBV6-4 and TRBJ1-5; 7 bases are shared with TRBD1. Trimming removed 6 bases from V and 7 bases from J; junction bases left unmatched: 6. Looked up from germline, CDR1 is MRHNA and CDR2 is SNTAGT. CDR3 length: 13 amino acids.

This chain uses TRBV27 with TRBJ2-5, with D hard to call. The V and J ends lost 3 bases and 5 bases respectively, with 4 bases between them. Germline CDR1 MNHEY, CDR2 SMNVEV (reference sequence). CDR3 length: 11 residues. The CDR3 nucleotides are TGTGCCAGCAGTTTCGAGGAGACCCAGTACTTC. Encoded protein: CASSFEETQYF.

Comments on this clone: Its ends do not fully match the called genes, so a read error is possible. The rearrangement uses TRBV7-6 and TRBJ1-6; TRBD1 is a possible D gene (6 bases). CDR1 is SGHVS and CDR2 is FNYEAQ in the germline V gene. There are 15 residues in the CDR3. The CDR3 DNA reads TGTGTCAGCAGCTTGAAGGGGGGTGGTAATTCACCCCTCCACTTT. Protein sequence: CVSSLKGGGNSPLHF.

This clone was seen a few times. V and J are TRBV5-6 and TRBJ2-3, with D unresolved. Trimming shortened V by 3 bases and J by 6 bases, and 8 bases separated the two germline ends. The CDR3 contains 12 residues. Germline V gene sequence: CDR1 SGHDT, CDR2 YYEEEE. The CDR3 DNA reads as TGTGCCAGCAGCTCACACATGGATACGCAGTATTTT. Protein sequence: CASSSHMDTQYF.

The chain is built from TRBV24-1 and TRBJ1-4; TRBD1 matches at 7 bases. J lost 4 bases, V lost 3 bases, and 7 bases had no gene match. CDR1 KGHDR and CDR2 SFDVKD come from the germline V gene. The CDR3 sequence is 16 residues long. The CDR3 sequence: CATSDGQVGRNEKLFF. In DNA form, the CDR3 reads TGTGCCACCAGTGATGGACAGGTGGGCCGTAATGAAAAACTGTTTTTT.

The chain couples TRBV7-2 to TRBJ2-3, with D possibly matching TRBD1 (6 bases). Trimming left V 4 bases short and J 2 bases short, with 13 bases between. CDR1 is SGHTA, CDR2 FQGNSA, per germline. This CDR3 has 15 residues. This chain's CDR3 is CASSYRDAYTDTQYF. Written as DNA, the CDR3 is TGTGCCAGCAGCTACAGGGACGCCTACACAGATACGCAGTATTTT.

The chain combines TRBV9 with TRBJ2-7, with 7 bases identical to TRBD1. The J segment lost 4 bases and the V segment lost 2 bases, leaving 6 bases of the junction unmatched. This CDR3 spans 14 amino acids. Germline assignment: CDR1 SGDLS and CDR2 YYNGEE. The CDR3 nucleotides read TGTGCCAGCAGCGTGTATTCAGGGGGTTACGAGCAGTACTTC. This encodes CASSVYSGGYEQYF.

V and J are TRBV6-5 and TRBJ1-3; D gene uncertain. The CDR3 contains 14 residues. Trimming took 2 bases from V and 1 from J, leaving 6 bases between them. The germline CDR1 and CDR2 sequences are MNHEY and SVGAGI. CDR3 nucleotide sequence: TGTGCCAGCAGTTACGGGGAGTCTGGAAACACCATATATTTT. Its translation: CASSYGESGNTIYF.

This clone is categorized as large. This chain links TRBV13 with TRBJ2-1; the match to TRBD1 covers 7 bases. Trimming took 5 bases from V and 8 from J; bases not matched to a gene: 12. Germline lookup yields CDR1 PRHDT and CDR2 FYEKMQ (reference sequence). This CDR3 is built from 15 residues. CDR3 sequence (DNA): TGTGCCAGCAGCGACCGACAGGGTAGTATCGATGAGCAGTTCTTC. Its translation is CASSDRQGSIDEQFF. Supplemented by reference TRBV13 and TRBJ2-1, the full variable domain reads AAGVIQSPRHLIKEKRETATLKCYPIPRHDTVYWYQQGPGQDPQFLISFYEKMQSDKGSIPDRFSAQQFSDYHSELNMSSLELGDSALYFCASSDRQGSIDEQFFGPGTRLTVL.

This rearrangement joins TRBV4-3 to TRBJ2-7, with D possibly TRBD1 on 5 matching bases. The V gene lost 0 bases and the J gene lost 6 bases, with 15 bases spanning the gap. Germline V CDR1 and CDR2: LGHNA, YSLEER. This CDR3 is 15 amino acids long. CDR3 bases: TGCGCCAGCAGCCAAGATGCCGTTGAAGGGGCCGAGCAGTACTTC. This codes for CASSQDAVEGAEQYF.

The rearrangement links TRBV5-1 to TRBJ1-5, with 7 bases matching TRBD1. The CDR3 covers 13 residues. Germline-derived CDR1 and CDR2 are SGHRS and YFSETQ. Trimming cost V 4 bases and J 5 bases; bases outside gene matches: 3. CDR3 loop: CASSKGGHQPQHF. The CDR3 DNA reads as TGCGCCAGCAGCAAAGGGGGCCATCAGCCCCAGCATTTT.

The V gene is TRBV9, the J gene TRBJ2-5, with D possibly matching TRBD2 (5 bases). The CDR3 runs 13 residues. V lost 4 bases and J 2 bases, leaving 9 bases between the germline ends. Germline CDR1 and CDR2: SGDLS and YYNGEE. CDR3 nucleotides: TGTGCCAGCAGCCCCGGACTTCAAGAGACCCAGTACTTC. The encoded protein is CASSPGLQETQYF.

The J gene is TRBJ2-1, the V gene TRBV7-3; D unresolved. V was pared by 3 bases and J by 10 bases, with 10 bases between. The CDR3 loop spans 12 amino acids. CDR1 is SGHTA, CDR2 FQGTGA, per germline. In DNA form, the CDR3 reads TGTGCCAGCAGCTTCGGAGCTACCGAGCAGTTCTTC. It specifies CASSFGATEQFF.

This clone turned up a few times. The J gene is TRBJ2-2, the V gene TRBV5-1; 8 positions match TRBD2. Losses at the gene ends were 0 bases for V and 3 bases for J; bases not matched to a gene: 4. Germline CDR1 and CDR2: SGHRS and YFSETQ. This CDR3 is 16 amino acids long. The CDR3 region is CASSLDGGAYTGELFF. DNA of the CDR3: TGCGCCAGCAGCTTGGACGGGGGGGCGTACACCGGGGAGCTGTTTTTT.

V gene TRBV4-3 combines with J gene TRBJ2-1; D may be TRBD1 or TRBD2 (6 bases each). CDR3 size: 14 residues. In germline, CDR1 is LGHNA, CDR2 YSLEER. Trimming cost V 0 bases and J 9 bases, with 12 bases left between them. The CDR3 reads CASSQEGRGREQFF. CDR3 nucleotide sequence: TGCGCCAGCAGCCAAGAGGGCCGGGGGCGTGAGCAGTTCTTC.